Each of the 26 T cell receptor beta chains below was sequenced from the same sample in a study of shared clonotypes between healthy human individuals. Profiled with immunoSEQ multiplex PCR; TCRdb holds only in-frame clones, not every one. Of around 2.1 million clones listed, around 95% are singletons. Sample: naive CD4+ T cells sorted from blood. Subset noted: CD45RA+ positively selected. These receptors all come from a man in his late teens or twenties in good health.

This sequence joins TRBV11-3 and TRBJ2-2, with 13 bases matching TRBD2. The germline V gene has CDR1 SGHNT and CDR2 YENEEA. This CDR3 has 16 amino acids. V dropped 5 bases and J dropped 5; count of bases not matched to a gene: 5. DNA of the CDR3: TGTGCCAGCAGCCCAGAGACTAGCGGGGGGACCGGGGAGCTGTTTTTT. Translation: CASSPETSGGTGELFF.

This clone was detected once. The chain is built from TRBV4-1 and TRBJ1-5; D is undetermined. There are 14 residues in the CDR3. Per the germline V gene, CDR1 is MGHRA and CDR2 is YSYEKL. V lost 0 bases, J lost 7 bases, and 10 bases lay in between. The chain's CDR3 is CASSQETTGQPQHF. The CDR3 DNA reads as TGCGCCAGCAGCCAAGAGACCACGGGCCAGCCCCAGCATTTT.

This clone was detected only once. The V and J genes are TRBV2 and TRBJ1-6, with D perhaps matching TRBD1 (5 bases). Germline V gives CDR1 SNHLY, CDR2 FYNNEI. This CDR3 has 15 residues. V gave up 4 bases and J gave up 2 bases, with 9 bases separating them. CDR3 protein: CASSVRETYNSPLHF. As DNA, the CDR3 is TGTGCCAGCAGTGTCAGGGAGACCTATAATTCACCCCTCCACTTT.

The gene calls are TRBV5-1 and TRBJ1-2, with D uncertain. Germline lookup yields CDR1 SGHRS and CDR2 YFSETQ. Trimming left V 0 bases short and J 0 bases short, with 12 bases between. The CDR3 totals 16 residues. CDR3 bases: TGCGCCAGCAGCTTGGCCAATGCAGTCTCTAACTATGGCTACACCTTC. Protein: CASSLANAVSNYGYTF.

This sequence joins TRBV19 and TRBJ2-4; the match to TRBD1 covers 7 bases. J gave up 3 bases and V 1 base, and 6 bases lay outside the gene matches. The germline gives CDR1 LNHDA, CDR2 SQIVND (reference sequence). The length of the CDR3 is 16 residues. The CDR3 here is CASSIGQGGGKNIQYF. The CDR3 DNA is TGTGCCAGTAGTATAGGACAGGGTGGCGGCAAAAACATTCAGTACTTC.

This sequence joins TRBV11-2 and TRBJ2-7, with D uncertain. The CDR3 has 10 residues. Trimming removed 8 bases at V and 6 bases at J, with 8 bases between. Germline lookup yields CDR1 SGHAT and CDR2 FQNNGV. The chain's CDR3 is CASDRAEQYF. The CDR3 DNA sequence: TGTGCCAGCGACCGGGCCGAGCAGTACTTC. The full variable domain, with the rest looked up from reference TRBV11-2 and TRBJ2-7, is EAGVAQSPRYKIIEKRQSVAFWCNPISGHATLYWYQQILGQGPKLLIQFQNNGVVDDSQLPKDRFSAERLKGVDSTLKIQPAKLEDSAVYLCASDRAEQYFGPGTRLTVT.

The rearrangement uses TRBV10-3 and TRBJ1-3; 9 bases agree with TRBD1. The CDR3 covers 16 residues. Germline loops: CDR1 ENHRY, CDR2 SYGVKD. The V segment lost 6 bases and the J segment 0 bases; nucleotides outside the gene matches: 6. In nucleotides, the CDR3 is TGTGCCATCAGCAGGGACAGGGCGATCTCTGGAAACACCATATATTTT. Amino acids: CAISRDRAISGNTIYF.

This chain connects TRBV15 to TRBJ2-2, with a possible D match to TRBD2 (5 bases). From germline, CDR1 is LNHNV and CDR2 YYDKDF (reference sequence). V was trimmed by 1 base and J by 5 bases, leaving 11 bases between them. The CDR3 loop spans 15 amino acids. Here the CDR3 reads CATSRGVPGTGELFF. The CDR3 DNA reads TGTGCCACCAGCAGAGGAGTCCCGGGGACCGGGGAGCTGTTTTTT.

The CDR3 loop reads CASNRDGGYNEQFF. The CDR3 DNA follows: TGTGCCAGCAACCGGGACGGAGGTTACAATGAGCAGTTCTTC. This chain uses TRBV5-6 with TRBJ2-1; the D call may be TRBD1 or TRBD2 (5 bases each). CDR3 length: 14 amino acids. V was trimmed by 6 bases and J by 4 bases, leaving 14 bases between them. From germline, CDR1 is SGHDT and CDR2 YYEEEE.

The V and J genes are TRBV18 and TRBJ1-2, with a weak D call TRBD1 (6 bases). V dropped 0 bases and J dropped 6 bases, with 17 bases sitting between them. The germline V gene encodes CDR1 KGHSH and CDR2 LQKENI. The CDR3 consists of 16 residues. CDR3 bases: TGTGCCAGCTCACCACCGGTTTCAGGGGCGAGGGATGGCTACACCTTC. Amino acids: CASSPPVSGARDGYTF.

This rearrangement joins TRBV5-1 to TRBJ1-2, with 8 bases matching TRBD1. In germline, CDR1 is SGHRS, CDR2 YFSETQ. V lost 0 bases, J lost 10 bases, and 2 bases stayed unmatched. The CDR3 is made up of 12 amino acids. The CDR3 region is CASSLGQGAYTF. CDR3 bases: TGCGCCAGCAGCTTGGGGCAGGGGGCCTACACCTTC.

In this sample, this clone turned up a few times. The chain employs TRBV30 and TRBJ1-1; no clear D. The germline CDR1 and CDR2 sequences are GTSNPN and SVGIG (reference sequence). The CDR3 consists of 12 residues. V lost 2 bases to trimming and J lost 2 bases, with 6 bases between them. The CDR3 DNA reads TGTGCCTGGAGTACGCCCAACACTGAAGCTTTCTTT. Protein sequence: CAWSTPNTEAFF.

As regards this clone: This same CDR3 is encoded by further DNA sequences in the sample. This chain connects TRBV7-2 to TRBJ2-7; 9 nucleotides match TRBD2. The CDR3 has 14 amino acids. The junction had 0 bases not matched to a gene; V was cut back by 2 bases and J by 1 base. Germline assignment: CDR1 SGHTA and CDR2 FQGNSA. CDR3 residues: CASSLLAGSYEQYF. CDR3 in DNA: TGTGCCAGCAGCTTACTAGCGGGATCCTACGAGCAGTACTTC.

The gene calls are TRBV13 and TRBJ2-6, with D hard to call. Germline V gene lookup returns CDR1 PRHDT and CDR2 FYEKMQ (reference sequence). CDR3 length equals 17 residues. Trimming removed 1 base at V and 0 bases at J, with 10 bases between. The CDR3 coding sequence is TGTGCCAGCAGCTTAGACCCAGGCCCCTCTGGGGCCAACGTCCTGACTTTC. Its translation is CASSLDPGPSGANVLTF.

The chain uses TRBV5-4 and TRBJ1-2, with D possibly matching TRBD1 (5 bases). Trimming removed 5 bases from V and 1 base from J, with 21 bases in between. CDR1 SGHNT and CDR2 YYREEE come from the germline V gene (reference sequence). The CDR3 consists of 17 residues. CDR3: CASSFGSSTAYNYGYTF. CDR3 bases: TGTGCCAGCAGTTTCGGTTCCTCGACAGCCTATAACTATGGCTACACCTTC.

V is TRBV6-1 and J is TRBJ2-1; D unclear. Trimming removed 5 bases from V and 2 bases from J, with 10 bases in between. Germline CDR1 MNHNS, CDR2 SASEGT. This CDR3 comprises 14 residues. CDR3 sequence: CASSLDGAYNEQFF. The CDR3 DNA follows: TGTGCCAGCAGTCTGGACGGAGCCTACAATGAGCAGTTCTTC.

The chain couples TRBV5-6 to TRBJ2-5; 7 nucleotides agree with TRBD1. CDR3 length: 15 amino acids. V gave up 0 bases and J gave up 4 bases; unmatched junction bases: 6. Per germline, CDR1 SGHDT and CDR2 YYEEEE. The CDR3 here is CASSLEFRGLETQYF. In DNA, the CDR3 is TGTGCCAGCAGCTTGGAGTTTAGGGGGCTAGAGACCCAGTACTTC.

The chain combines TRBV21-1 with TRBJ1-1. TRBV21-1 counts as a pseudogene. CDR3 length: 17 residues. In DNA, the CDR3 is TGTGCCAGCAGCTCCGAGGCGGGAGGGCGGAAACATGTTGGAGCTTTCTTT. Its protein product is CASSSEAGGRKHVGAFF.

The rearrangement uses TRBV7-3 and TRBJ2-2, with 10 positions matching TRBD1. The CDR3 contains 17 residues. Germline values: CDR1 SGHTA, CDR2 FQGTGA. With V trimmed by 1 base and J by 6 bases, 8 bases remained unmatched. CDR3 amino acids: CASSLIFSGTGAGELFF. As DNA, the CDR3 is TGTGCCAGCAGCTTAATTTTTTCTGGGACAGGGGCCGGGGAGCTGTTTTTT.

This rearrangement joins TRBV28 to TRBJ1-3; D remains unclear. From germline, CDR1 is MDHEN and CDR2 SYDVKM. V dropped 8 bases and J dropped 4 bases, with 12 bases sitting between them. CDR3 length: 13 residues. In DNA form, the CDR3 reads TGTGCCAGCTTAGGAGGAGTGGGAAACACCATATATTTT. Its protein product is CASLGGVGNTIYF. The full variable domain, its missing parts supplied by reference TRBV28 and TRBJ1-3, is DVKVTQSSRYLVKRTGEKVFLECVQDMDHENMFWYRQDPGLGLRLIYFSYDVKMKEKGDIPEGYSVSREKKERFSLILESASTNQTSMYLCASLGGVGNTIYFGEGSWLTVV.

The chain has TRBV10-3 and TRBJ2-2; TRBD2 agrees at 8 bases. The CDR3 has 14 amino acids. V lost 6 bases and J lost 6; bases outside the gene matches: 6. The germline gives CDR1 ENHRY, CDR2 SYGVKD. CDR3 in DNA: TGTGCCATCAGCGCTGACGGGAGGGCCGGGGAGCTGTTTTTT. Protein product: CAISADGRAGELFF.

In regard to this clone: Distinct nucleotide sequences in the sample also encode this CDR3. The V gene is TRBV10-3, the J gene TRBJ2-5; D call uncertain. The V gene lost 0 bases and the J gene lost 1 base, with 6 bases spanning the gap. Per the germline V gene, CDR1 is ENHRY and CDR2 is SYGVKD. The CDR3 has 14 residues. The CDR3 coding sequence is TGTGCCATCAGTGAGTCGGGCGGCCAAGAGACCCAGTACTTC. As protein: CAISESGGQETQYF.

J is TRBJ2-5 and V is TRBV6-5; D is uncertain. This CDR3 has 15 residues. The V end was cut by 6 bases, the J end by 5 bases, with 19 bases between. Looked up from germline, CDR1 is MNHEY and CDR2 is SVGAGI. The CDR3, as DNA: TGTGCCAGCAGCCGCGCGTCGCCCAAAGGGGAGACCCAGTACTTC. As protein: CASSRASPKGETQYF.

The V call is TRBV15, the J call TRBJ1-2, with 12 bases identical to TRBD1. The CDR3 runs 16 residues. Germline CDR1 is LNHNV and CDR2 is YYDKDF (reference sequence). After removal of 5 bases from V and 4 bases from J, the junction contained 8 bases not matched to a gene. The CDR3: CATSRQGTGGLYGYTF. The CDR3 nucleotides read TGTGCCACCAGCCGACAGGGGACAGGGGGCCTCTATGGCTACACCTTC. The full variable domain, with the rest looked up from reference TRBV15 and TRBJ1-2, is DAMVIQNPRYQVTQFGKPVTLSCSQTLNHNVMYWYQQKSSQAPKLLFHYYDKDFNNEADTPDNFQSRRPNTSFCFLDIRSPGLGDTAMYLCATSRQGTGGLYGYTFGSGTRLTVV.

The chain couples TRBV29-1 to TRBJ2-3; 12 bases match TRBD2. The CDR3 sequence is 15 residues long. CDR1 is SQVTM, CDR2 ANQGSEA, per germline. J was trimmed by 4 bases and V by 3 bases; bases with no gene match: 5. The CDR3 DNA is TGCAGCGTTGAGCCTAGCGGGAGGGCCGCAGATACGCAGTATTTT. Translated: CSVEPSGRAADTQYF.

The chain combines TRBV5-6 with TRBJ2-2; a possible D gene is TRBD2 (6 bases). The CDR3 contains 15 residues. CDR1 and CDR2 (germline): SGHDT, YYEEEE. The V end was cut by 0 bases, the J end by 5 bases, with 11 bases between. CDR3 amino acids: CASSLGGTKTGELFF. CDR3 DNA: TGTGCCAGCAGCTTGGGCGGGACCAAAACCGGGGAGCTGTTTTTT.